This paragraph covers one T cell receptor (beta chain) sequence. No antigen is known for it. No qualities accompany the bases; no much larger clone lies one base away. Sequencing was performed on an Illumina NovaSeq 6000. TCRalpha and TCRbeta cDNA libraries were built by 5'RACE with constant-segment primers, adding sample barcodes and unique molecular identifiers. RNA was extracted from every sample with Trizol reagent. Library amplification was performed in two PCR steps, and a second sample barcode and Illumina TruSeq adapters were introduced in the second step. Sequencing of the libraries was done on an Illumina NovaSeq, producing 2 x 150 bp paired-end reads. In the paper's pipeline: Demultiplexing of reads and collapsing into UMI-guided consensus sequences were performed with migec v1.2.7. Using mixcr v2.1.11, UMI consensuses were aligned to TRA and TRB V and J templates and then assembled into clonotypes. Clonotypes were classified as expanded or contracted when called significant by both edgeR and NoisET, with noise models trained on biological replicates. For edgeR calls, a false discovery rate-adjusted p below 0.01 and a log2 fold-change threshold of 1 were applied. PCA with hierarchical clustering of max-normalized trajectories of the 1000 most abundant clonotypes was used as exploratory dynamics analysis. The CD4 or CD8 phenotype of responding clones was assigned using the separately sequenced CD4+ and CD8+ repertoires. The public reads were reprocessed in TCRdb via fastp at Q25 and MiXCR, keeping in-frame beta chains. Each CDR3 protein gets just one entry, which takes the most common genes and DNA from the rows behind it. The V and J calls here are based on TCRdb, not the publication. The table for this sample lists about 140,000 distinct CDR3 sequences; approximately 26% of them were counted only once. The biggest ten clones account for less than 25% of the sample.

This entry is derived from a study of T-cell memory formation after mild COVID-19 (dated by TCRdb to the early 2020s). Concerning the study at large: TCR sequence clusters from the two donors were largely donor specific. In a couple of donors, T-cell clones that expanded and contracted after mild COVID-19 were tracked by sequencing TCRalpha and TCRbeta repertoires over time. The cohort comprised two young, previously healthy adult volunteers, one female and one male. The research as a whole found: Only a couple of mild cases were covered by the study, and larger cohorts that include severe cases with pre-infection samples were considered necessary. From day 15 to 85, contracting clones showed balanced CD4/CD8 phenotypes, whereas a second wave of clones that expanded from day 15 to 37 leaned towards CD4+. SARS-CoV-2 specificity was not confirmed for the second-wave clones peaking on day 37. Some responding clones were found in pre-infection memory, which suggests that pre-existing cross-reactive memory T cells took part in the SARS-CoV-2 response. Contracting CD4+ clones were found mainly in CM and EM memory subsets, while CD8+ clones were enriched in EMRA.

V and J are trimmed by 0 bases and 6 bases, and the gene matches miss 13 bases of the junction. CDR1 SQVTM and CDR2 ANQGSEA are derived from the germline V gene. The CDR3 measures 17 amino acids from cysteine to phenylalanine. Only CDR3 DNA remains: 51 bases, in frame from the first base. PBMCs were isolated by Ficoll-Paque density gradient centrifugation. Sequencing input: PBMCs or a T cell subset sorted from them (not recorded which). The chain links TRBV29-1 with TRBJ2-3; the junction holds 9 bases that match TRBD2. This TCR came from an adult woman who had mild COVID-19 (a few samples of this study predate the infection). The sample titles of this study are shuffled in the database, so cell type and time point are left out; the donor was told from shared clones. The DNA sequence is TGCAGCGTTGAAGATCAGGTGCGGGGGGGCCGGTCCGATACGCAGTATTTT. It is translated as CSVEDQVRGGRSDTQYF.